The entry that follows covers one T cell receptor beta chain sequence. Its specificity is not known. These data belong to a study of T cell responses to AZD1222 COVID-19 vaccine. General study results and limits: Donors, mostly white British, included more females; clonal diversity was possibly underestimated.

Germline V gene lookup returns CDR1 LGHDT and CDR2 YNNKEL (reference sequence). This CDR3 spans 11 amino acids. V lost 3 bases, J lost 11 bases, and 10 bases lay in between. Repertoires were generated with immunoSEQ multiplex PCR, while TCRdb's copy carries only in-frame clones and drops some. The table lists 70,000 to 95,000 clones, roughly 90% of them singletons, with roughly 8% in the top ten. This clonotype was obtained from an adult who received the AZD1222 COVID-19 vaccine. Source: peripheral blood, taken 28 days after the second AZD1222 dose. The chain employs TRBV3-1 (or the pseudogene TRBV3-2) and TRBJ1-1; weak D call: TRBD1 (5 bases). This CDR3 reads CASSQGRGAFF. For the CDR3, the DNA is TGTGCCAGCAGCCAGGGACGAGGTGCTTTCTTT.